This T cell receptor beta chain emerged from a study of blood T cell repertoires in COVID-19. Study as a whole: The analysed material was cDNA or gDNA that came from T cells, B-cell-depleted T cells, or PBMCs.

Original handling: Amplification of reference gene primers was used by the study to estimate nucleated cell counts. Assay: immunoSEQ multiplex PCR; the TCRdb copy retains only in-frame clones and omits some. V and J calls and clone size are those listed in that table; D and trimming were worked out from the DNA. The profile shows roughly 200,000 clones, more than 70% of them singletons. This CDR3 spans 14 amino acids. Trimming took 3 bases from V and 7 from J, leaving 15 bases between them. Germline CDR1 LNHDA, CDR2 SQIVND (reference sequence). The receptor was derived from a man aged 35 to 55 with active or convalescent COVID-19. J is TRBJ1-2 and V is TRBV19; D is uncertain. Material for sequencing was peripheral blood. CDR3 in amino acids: CASSIPPNSGGYTF. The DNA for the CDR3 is TGTGCCAGTAGTATTCCCCCCAATAGCGGTGGCTACACCTTC. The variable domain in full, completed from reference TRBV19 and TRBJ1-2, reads DGGITQSPKYLFRKEGQNVTLSCEQNLNHDAMYWYRQDPGQGLRLIYYSQIVNDFQKGDIAEGYSVSREKKESFPLTVTSAQKNPTAFYLCASSIPPNSGGYTFGSGTRLTVV.